The 21 T cell receptor beta chains reported below all come from one sample, sequenced in a study of blood T cells in healthy people across ages. A J-beta primer mix and a sample-barcoded 5' primer were used in a second PCR of roughly 7 to 12 cycles. TCRdb redid the calling of the 5' RACE reads with MiXCR, one entry per CDR3 protein. The table records 1.5 million to 1.9 million distinct CDR3 sequences, approximately 39% of them present only once. The sample consisted of blood. The receptor set was obtained from a woman aged 18 to 35 in good health.

The chain combines TRBV27 with TRBJ2-4; D might be TRBD2 (6 bases). The J call may be mistaken, given a closer DNA end match to TRBJ2-7. Germline V gene sequence: CDR1 MNHEY, CDR2 SMNVEV (reference sequence). CDR3 size: 14 residues. The CDR3 spells CASSQDYRGYEQYF. The CDR3 DNA reads TGTGCCAGCAGCCAGGACTATAGAGGCTACGAGCAGTACTTC.

This clonotype was counted a single time. V and J are TRBV4-1 and TRBJ1-4; TRBD1 is a possible D gene (5 bases). In germline, CDR1 is MGHRA, CDR2 YSYEKL. The V gene lost 1 base and the J gene lost 1 base, with 10 bases spanning the gap. This CDR3 has 16 residues. The CDR3 sequence is CASSQGSGGTNEKLFF. The CDR3 region has the DNA TGCGCCAGCAGCCAAGGGTCGGGGGGAACTAATGAAAAACTGTTTTTT.

This sequence joins TRBV7-9 and TRBJ1-1; D is uncertain. V was cut by 2 bases and J by 3 bases, with 10 bases left in between. The CDR3 length is 14 residues. The germline V gene has CDR1 SEHNR and CDR2 FQNEAQ (reference sequence). The CDR3 sequence: CASSLLSSDTEAFF. In nucleotides, the CDR3 is TGTGCCAGCAGCTTATTATCCTCCGACACTGAAGCTTTCTTT.

This clonotype was counted only a few times. The chain combines TRBV20-1 with TRBJ2-5; 10 nucleotides align to TRBD1. J lost 5 bases, V lost 4 bases, and 7 bases had no gene match. Germline lookup yields CDR1 DFQATT and CDR2 SNEGSKA (reference sequence). The CDR3 is 14 residues long. The CDR3 DNA is TGCAGTGCTACTCAGACAGGGGGCGCCGAGACCCAGTACTTC. The encoded protein is CSATQTGGAETQYF.

V is TRBV10-2 and J is TRBJ1-1; D is perhaps TRBD1 (5 bases). CDR3 size: 18 residues. CDR1 is WSHSY and CDR2 is SAAADI in the germline V gene. V was clipped by 8 bases and J by 5 bases, with 30 bases between them. DNA for the CDR3: TGCGCCAGCTCCCGATTTAGGGGTGGGGAGGTAGGAGGTACTGAAGCTTTCTTT. Residues: CASSRFRGGEVGGTEAFF.

Many counts were recorded for this clonotype. This chain joins TRBV27 and TRBJ2-7; D is perhaps TRBD2 (5 bases). V lost 5 bases and J lost 5, with 13 bases in between. CDR1 and CDR2 from the germline V gene are MNHEY and SMNVEV (reference sequence). The CDR3 contains 13 residues. The CDR3 DNA reads TGTGCCAGCAGTAATCCGGGGAACCACGAGCAGTACTTC. Amino acids: CASSNPGNHEQYF.

For this clonotype: The junction and the germline gene differ at one end; a read error may be behind it. The CDR3 region has the DNA TGTGCCAGCAGCCTCTCCCCCTACAAGGAGCAGTTCTTC. Protein: CASSLSPYKEQFF. This chain links TRBV7-8 with TRBJ2-1; D gene uncertain. The CDR3 is made up of 13 amino acids. Germline lookup yields CDR1 SGHVS and CDR2 FQNEAQ.

The rearrangement links TRBV20-1 to TRBJ2-3; possible D gene TRBD2, 5 bases. The CDR3 loop spans 13 amino acids. The germline gives CDR1 DFQATT, CDR2 SNEGSKA (reference sequence). V was trimmed by 5 bases and J by 5 bases, leaving 14 bases between them. CDR3 loop: CSAPLGSKDTQYF. The CDR3 nucleotides read TGCAGTGCTCCGCTTGGGAGTAAAGATACGCAGTATTTT.

This CDR3 reads CATSRGGGQEGKNIQYF. The CDR3, as DNA: TGTGCCACCAGCAGAGGGGGGGGACAGGAAGGAAAAAACATTCAGTACTTC. The genes are TRBV15 and TRBJ2-4, with D possibly matching TRBD1 (8 bases). This CDR3 has 17 amino acids. V was clipped by 1 base and J by 4 bases, with 17 bases between them. The germline V gene encodes CDR1 LNHNV and CDR2 YYDKDF (reference sequence).

This clonotype appeared a few times. The chain employs TRBV6-6 and TRBJ2-4; a possible D gene is TRBD2 (5 bases). The J call may be wrong; the DNA end is better matched by TRBJ2-7. CDR1 MNHNY and CDR2 SVGAGI come from the germline V gene (reference sequence). The CDR3 is 12 residues long. Here the CDR3 DNA reads TGTGCCAGCAGTTACACCCGGGGCGAGCAGTACTTC. Protein: CASSYTRGEQYF.

This clonotype came up a few times. The CDR3 spells CACTDQGWTGELFF. As DNA, the CDR3 is TGTGCCTGCACTGACCAGGGTTGGACCGGGGAGCTGTTTTTT. The rearrangement uses TRBV28 and TRBJ2-2; weak D call: TRBD1 (5 bases). Per the germline V gene, CDR1 is MDHEN and CDR2 is SYDVKM. The CDR3 extends over 14 amino acids. Deletions cut 11 bases from V and 5 bases from J, with 18 bases between.

The sample holds a few counts of this clonotype. The CDR3 region is CASSPDRIGTDTQYF. The CDR3 region has the DNA TGTGCCAGCTCACCTGACAGAATCGGCACAGATACGCAGTATTTT. This chain connects TRBV18 to TRBJ2-3; tentatively, D is TRBD1 (5 bases). Germline V CDR1 and CDR2: KGHSH, LQKENI. V was trimmed by 3 bases and J by 1 base, leaving 11 bases between them. The CDR3 is 15 amino acids. Supplemented by reference TRBV18 and TRBJ2-3, the full variable domain reads NAGVMQNPRHLVRRRGQEARLRCSPMKGHSHVYWYRQLPEEGLKFMVYLQKENIIDESGMPKERFSAEFPKEGPSILRIQQVVRGDSAAYFCASSPDRIGTDTQYFGPGTRLTVL.

The V call is TRBV5-1, the J call TRBJ2-7, with 10 bases fitting TRBD2. Unmatched junction bases numbered 10, after V lost 2 bases and J lost 2 bases. CDR1 and CDR2 (germline): SGHRS, YFSETQ. The CDR3 runs 17 residues. CDR3 protein: CASSLDSLAGAPYEQYF. The CDR3 DNA is TGCGCCAGCAGCTTAGACTCGCTAGCGGGAGCCCCCTACGAGCAGTACTTC. Using reference TRBV5-1 and TRBJ2-7 for the parts outside the CDR3, the full variable domain is KAGVTQTPRYLIKTRGQQVTLSCSPISGHRSVSWYQQTPGQGLQFLFEYFSETQRNKGNFPGRFSGRQFSNSRSEMNVSTLELGDSALYLCASSLDSLAGAPYEQYFGPGTRLTVT.

The gene calls are TRBV7-2 and TRBJ1-5; TRBD1 matches at 9 bases. Trimming removed 2 bases from V and 0 bases from J; junction bases left unmatched: 5. The germline V gene has CDR1 SGHTA and CDR2 FQGNSA. This CDR3 is 17 amino acids long. The DNA for the CDR3 is TGTGCCAGCAGCTTACGGACAGGGGAATATAGCAATCAGCCCCAGCATTTT. Translation gives CASSLRTGEYSNQPQHF.

The V and J genes are TRBV2 and TRBJ2-1; 8 bases map to TRBD1. This CDR3 contains 15 residues. In germline, CDR1 is SNHLY, CDR2 FYNNEI. V gave up 3 bases and J gave up 3 bases; unmatched junction bases: 4. CDR3 amino acids: CASSEGTGSYNEQFF. As DNA, the CDR3 is TGTGCCAGCAGTGAGGGGACAGGTAGCTACAATGAGCAGTTCTTC.

This clonotype was seen more than once but under ten times. V usage is TRBV4-1 and J usage is TRBJ2-1; TRBD2 agrees at 7 bases. The junction had 9 bases not matched to a gene; V was cut back by 2 bases and J by 5 bases. This CDR3 region has 16 residues. CDR1 MGHRA and CDR2 YSYEKL come from the germline V gene. For the CDR3, the DNA is TGCGCCAGCAGCCAATTCCCGACGGGAGGAAACAATGAGCAGTTCTTC. Encoded protein: CASSQFPTGGNNEQFF.

V gene TRBV7-6 combines with J gene TRBJ2-1, with a tentative D call TRBD2 (7 bases). CDR1 and CDR2 from the germline V gene are SGHVS and FNYEAQ. V lost 1 base and J 3 bases, leaving 16 bases between the germline ends. The CDR3 length is 17 residues. The CDR3 reads CASSLDGGPLFYNEQFF. The CDR3 region has the DNA TGTGCCAGCAGCTTAGACGGGGGGCCACTCTTCTACAATGAGCAGTTCTTC. The whole variable domain, filled in from reference TRBV7-6 and TRBJ2-1, reads GAGVSQSPRYKVTKRGQDVALRCDPISGHVSLYWYRQALGQGPEFLTYFNYEAQQDKSGLPNDRFSAERPEGSISTLTIQRTEQRDSAMYRCASSLDGGPLFYNEQFFGPGTRLTVL.

This clonotype occurred a few times. V gene TRBV4-2 combines with J gene TRBJ2-5; D is possibly TRBD2 (6 bases). Judging by the DNA end, TRBJ2-7 fits better; the J call may be wrong. The CDR3 covers 13 residues. Germline V gene lookup returns CDR1 LGHNA and CDR2 YNFKEQ. In DNA form, the CDR3 reads TGTGCCAGCAGCCAAGTCGATAGCGGCGAGCAGTACTTC. As protein: CASSQVDSGEQYF.

The chain links TRBV30 to TRBJ2-5; D is uncertain. The germline CDR1 and CDR2 sequences are GTSNPN and SVGIG (reference sequence). The CDR3 is 14 amino acids. With 3 bases removed from V and 2 bases from J, the gap between germline ends came to 13 bases. CDR3 loop: CAWSPGGYQETQYF. CDR3 coding DNA: TGTGCCTGGAGCCCAGGTGGTTATCAAGAGACCCAGTACTTC.

CDR3 DNA: TGTGCCAGCAGTAGCTCGGGACAGATGTCGACTGAAGCTTTCTTT. This codes for CASSSSGQMSTEAFF. The chain has TRBV6-6 and TRBJ1-1, with TRBD1 matching 7 bases. V trimming: 5 bases; J trimming: 5 bases; junction bases outside the gene matches: 11. This CDR3 has 15 amino acids. CDR1 and CDR2 (germline): MNHNY, SVGAGI (reference sequence).

This clonotype showed up just once. The rearrangement joins TRBV27 to TRBJ1-4; D remains unclear. The CDR3 is 14 amino acids. Trimming removed 6 bases from V and 5 bases from J, with 13 bases in between. Germline V gene sequence: CDR1 MNHEY, CDR2 SMNVEV (reference sequence). CDR3 coding DNA: TGTGCCAGCAGAAGGACGGCAATAAATGAAAAACTGTTTTTT. Translating it yields CASRRTAINEKLFF.